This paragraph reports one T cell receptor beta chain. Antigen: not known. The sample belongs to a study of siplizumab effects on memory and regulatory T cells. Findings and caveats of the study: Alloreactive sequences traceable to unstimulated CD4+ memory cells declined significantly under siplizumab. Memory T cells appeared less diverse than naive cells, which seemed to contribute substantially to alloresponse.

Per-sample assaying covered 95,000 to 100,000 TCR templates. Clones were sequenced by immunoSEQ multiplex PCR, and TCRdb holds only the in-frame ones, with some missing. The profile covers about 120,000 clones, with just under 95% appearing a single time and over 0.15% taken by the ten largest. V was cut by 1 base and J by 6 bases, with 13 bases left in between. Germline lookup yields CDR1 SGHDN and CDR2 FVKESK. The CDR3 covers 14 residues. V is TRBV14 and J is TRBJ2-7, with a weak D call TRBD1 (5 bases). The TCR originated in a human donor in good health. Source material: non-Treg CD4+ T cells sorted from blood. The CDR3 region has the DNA TGTGCCAGCAGCCAAGGGACATACTTACTCGAGCAGTACTTC. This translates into CASSQGTYLLEQYF.